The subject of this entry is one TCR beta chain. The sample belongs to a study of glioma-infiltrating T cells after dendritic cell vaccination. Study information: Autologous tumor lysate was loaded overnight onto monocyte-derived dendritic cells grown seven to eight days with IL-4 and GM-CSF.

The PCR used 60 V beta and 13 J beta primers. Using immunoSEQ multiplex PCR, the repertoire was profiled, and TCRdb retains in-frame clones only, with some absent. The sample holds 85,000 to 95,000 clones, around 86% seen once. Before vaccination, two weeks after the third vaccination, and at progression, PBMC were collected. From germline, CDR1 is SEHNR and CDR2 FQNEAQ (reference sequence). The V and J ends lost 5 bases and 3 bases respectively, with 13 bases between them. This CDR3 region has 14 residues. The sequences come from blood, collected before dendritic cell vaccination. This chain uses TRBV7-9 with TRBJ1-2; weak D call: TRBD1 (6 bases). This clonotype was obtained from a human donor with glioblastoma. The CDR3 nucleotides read TGTGCCAGCAGCCCGTCGGCAGGGGACTATGGCTACACCTTC. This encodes CASSPSAGDYGYTF. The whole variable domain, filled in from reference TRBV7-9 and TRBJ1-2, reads DTGVSQNPRHKITKRGQNVTFRCDPISEHNRLYWYRQTLGQGPEFLTYFQNEAQLEKSRLLSDRFSAERPKGSFSTLEIQRTEQGDSAMYLCASSPSAGDYGYTFGSGTRLTVV.